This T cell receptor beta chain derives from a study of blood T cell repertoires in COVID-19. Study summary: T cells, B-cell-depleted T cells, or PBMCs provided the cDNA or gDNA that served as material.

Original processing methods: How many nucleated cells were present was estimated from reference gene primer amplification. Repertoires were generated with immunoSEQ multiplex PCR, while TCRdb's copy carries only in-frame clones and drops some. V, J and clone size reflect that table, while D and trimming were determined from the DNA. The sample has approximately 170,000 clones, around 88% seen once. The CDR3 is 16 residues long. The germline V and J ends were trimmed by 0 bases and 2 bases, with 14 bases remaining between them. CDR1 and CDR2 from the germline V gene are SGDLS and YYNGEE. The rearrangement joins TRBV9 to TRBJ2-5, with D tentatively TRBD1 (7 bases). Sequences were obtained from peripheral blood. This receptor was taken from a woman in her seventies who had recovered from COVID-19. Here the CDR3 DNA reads TGTGCCAGCAGCGTAGGGGGCAGGGGGGAGCAAGAGACCCAGTACTTC. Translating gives CASSVGGRGEQETQYF.